This entry describes one T cell receptor beta chain. Antigen: not known. Trimming cost V 8 bases and J 2 bases, with 22 bases left between them. Germline V gives CDR1 MDHEN, CDR2 SYDVKM. This CDR3 comprises 16 residues. The data are from a study of graft-versus-host responses after intestinal transplantation. Study overall: In this cohort, recipients had multivisceral, liver-intestinal, or isolated intestinal transplants. Every recipient had anti-thymocyte globulin induction and three to four years of tacrolimus plus steroids.

Study observations and caveats: In patients with graft-donor T cell macrochimerism, allograft graft-versus-host to host-versus-graft clonal ratios were high. Present in recipient marrow, GvH clones included some that appeared first in ileum or blood.

Some clones are missing from TCRdb's copy, which holds only in-frame ones; the method was immunoSEQ multiplex PCR. The sample has roughly 100,000 clones, roughly 90% seen once. The genes are TRBV28 and TRBJ2-7, with D perhaps TRBD1 (6 bases). Sample: unstimulated CD4+ T cells sorted from spleen or lymph node cells, taken before intestinal transplant. The clonotype comes from a human donor who received an intestinal transplant. CDR3 sequence: CASRVGAGTLTYEQYF. The CDR3, as DNA: TGTGCCAGCCGAGTCGGAGCAGGGACACTGACCTACGAGCAGTACTTC.